Reported below is one T cell receptor (beta chain). The sample originates from a study of blood T cell repertoires in COVID-19. Study background: Collection of acute and convalescent COVID-19 samples took place in the United States, Italy and Spain. The analysed material was cDNA or gDNA that came from T cells, B-cell-depleted T cells, or PBMCs.

The assay was immunoSEQ multiplex PCR, and TCRdb's table has in-frame clones only and misses some. The sample lists about 54,000 clones; about 90% were seen once. The specimen was peripheral blood. The origin of this receptor is an older woman with active or convalescent COVID-19.

This CDR3 reads CAISRGQGPNTEAFF. CDR3 DNA: TGTGCCATCAGTCGCGGACAGGGCCCGAACACTGAAGCTTTCTTT. This chain links TRBV10-3 with TRBJ1-1; 8 bases agree with TRBD1. This CDR3 spans 15 amino acids. The V segment lost 5 bases and the J segment 1 base; nucleotides outside the gene matches: 6. In germline, CDR1 is ENHRY, CDR2 SYGVKD.